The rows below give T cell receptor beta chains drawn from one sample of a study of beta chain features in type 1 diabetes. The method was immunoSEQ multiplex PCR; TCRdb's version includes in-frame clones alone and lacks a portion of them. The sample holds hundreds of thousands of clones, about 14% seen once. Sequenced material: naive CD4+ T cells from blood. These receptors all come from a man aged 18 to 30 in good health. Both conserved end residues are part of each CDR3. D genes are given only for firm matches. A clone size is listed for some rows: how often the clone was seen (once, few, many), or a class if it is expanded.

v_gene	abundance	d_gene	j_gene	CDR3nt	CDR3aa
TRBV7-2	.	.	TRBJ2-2	TGTGCCAGCAGCTTACTCCCGGGCCCGAACACCGGGGAGCTGTTTTTT	CASSLLPGPNTGELFF
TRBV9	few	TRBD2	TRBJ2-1	TGTGCCAGCAGTCTTAGCGGGAGCTCCTACAATGAGCAGTTCTTC	CASSLSGSSYNEQFF
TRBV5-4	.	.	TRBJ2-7	TGTGCCAGCAGCTTGGGGCGGCGCACAGCAGCCTACGAGCAGTACTTC	CASSLGRRTAAYEQYF
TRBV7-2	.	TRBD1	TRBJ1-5	TGTGCCAGCAGCACAGGGGTCGGGCCCCAGCATTTT	CASSTGVGPQHF
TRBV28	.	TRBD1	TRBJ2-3	TGTGCCAGCGGACAGGGGGCTCCAGATACGCAGTATTTT	CASGQGAPDTQYF
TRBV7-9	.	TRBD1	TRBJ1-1	TGTGCCAGCAGCTCGAGACAGGGGGCGGGAGCTTTCTTT	CASSSRQGAGAFF
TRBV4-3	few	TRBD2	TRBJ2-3	TGCGCCAGCAGCCAAGAAGGGCTAGCGGGAGGTGGAGGTACGCAGTATTTT	CASSQEGLAGGGGTQYF
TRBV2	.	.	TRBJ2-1	TGTGCCAGCTTACAGGGTCGGCAGTTCTTC	CASLQGRQFF
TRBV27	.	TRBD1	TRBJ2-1	TGTGCCAGCAGTTTCCAACAGGGGACCAATGAGCAGTTCTTC	CASSFQQGTNEQFF
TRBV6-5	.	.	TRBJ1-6	TGTGCCAGCAGTTACTTAGGGAGCTCCTATAATTCACCCCTCCACTTT	CASSYLGSSYNSPLHF
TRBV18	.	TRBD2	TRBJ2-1	TGTGCCAGCTCACCTTCCGGGGGGGCTGGTAATGAGCAGTTCTTC	CASSPSGGAGNEQFF
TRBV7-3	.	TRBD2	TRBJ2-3	TGTGCCAGCAGCTTAATCGGCACTAGCGGGATTAGGGCAGATACGCAGTATTTT	CASSLIGTSGIRADTQYF
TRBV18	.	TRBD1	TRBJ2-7	TGTGCCAGCTCAAAGCCGGGACAGGGGATGAACGAGCAGTACTTC	CASSKPGQGMNEQYF
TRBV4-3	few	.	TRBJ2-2	TGCGCCAGCAGCCAAGAGGGGAGGACCGGGGAGCTGTTTTTT	CASSQEGRTGELFF
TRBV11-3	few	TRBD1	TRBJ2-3	TGTGCCAGCAGCTCCGGGACAGGGAGCTACACAGATACGCAGTATTTT	CASSSGTGSYTDTQYF
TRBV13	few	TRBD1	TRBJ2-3	TGTGCCAGCAGCTTACAGGGGGAAGGAGATACGCAGTATTTT	CASSLQGEGDTQYF
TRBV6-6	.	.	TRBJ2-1	TGTGCCAGCACCACTCTCGACCGAGGGGGACAGTTCTTC	CASTTLDRGGQFF
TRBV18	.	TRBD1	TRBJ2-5	TGTGCCAGCTCACGAGGGACAGGGGGTCAAGAGACCCAGTACTTC	CASSRGTGGQETQYF
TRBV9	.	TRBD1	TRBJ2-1	TGTGCCAGCACCCTGACAGGGGGGAATGAGCAGTTCTTC	CASTLTGGNEQFF
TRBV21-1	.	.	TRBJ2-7	TGTGCCAGCACCGACGCGTGGGGGTCGGGGGACTCCTACGAGCAGTACTTC	CASTDAWGSGDSYEQYF
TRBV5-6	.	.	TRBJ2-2	TGTGCCAGCAGCTTGACCGGGACTAACACCGGGGAGCTGTTTTTT	CASSLTGTNTGELFF
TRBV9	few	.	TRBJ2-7	TGTGCCAGCAGCGTAGGAGACACCGCTCCCTACGAGCAGTACTTC	CASSVGDTAPYEQYF
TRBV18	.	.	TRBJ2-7	TGTGCCAGCTCACCACGGGGCACCGGACTTCAACCCTACGAGCAGTACTTC	CASSPRGTGLQPYEQYF
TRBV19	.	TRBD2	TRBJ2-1	TGTGCCAGTAGTATCCCCGGGACTAACTCCTACAATGAGCAGTTCTTC	CASSIPGTNSYNEQFF
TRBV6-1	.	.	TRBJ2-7	TGTGCCAGCAGTGTACAGGCCAGGCCTACCTACGAGCAGTACTTC	CASSVQARPTYEQYF
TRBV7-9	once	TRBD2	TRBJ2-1	TGTGCCAGCAGCCGAGCATCGGGACTAGCGAGCAATGAGCAGTTCTTC	CASSRASGLASNEQFF
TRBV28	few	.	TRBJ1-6	TGTGCCAGCAGTTTCGGGACACTCGATAATTCACCCCTCCACTTT	CASSFGTLDNSPLHF
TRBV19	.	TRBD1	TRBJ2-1	TGTGCCAGTAGTATAGGCCCCGGGACAGGGGCCTACAATGAGCAGTTCTTC	CASSIGPGTGAYNEQFF
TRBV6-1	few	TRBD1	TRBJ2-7	TGTGCCAGCAGTGTCGACAGGGCCTACGAGCAGTACTTC	CASSVDRAYEQYF
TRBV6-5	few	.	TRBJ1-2	TGTGCCAGCAGTTATTTCCGTGCAGGGGCTTATGGCTACACCTTC	CASSYFRAGAYGYTF
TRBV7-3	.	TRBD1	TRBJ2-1	TGTGCCAGCAGCCCTTGGACAGGGCCTCCGTTCTTC	CASSPWTGPPFF
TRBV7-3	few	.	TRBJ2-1	TGTGCCAGCAGCCCCCGGGTTAATGAGCAGTTCTTC	CASSPRVNEQFF
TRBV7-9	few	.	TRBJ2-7	TGTGCCAGCTCCCCGTTGGCTCTTAGCTCCTACGAGCAGTACTTC	CASSPLALSSYEQYF
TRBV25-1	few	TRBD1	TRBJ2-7	TGTGCCAGCATCCGGCAGGGGGCGCTCTACGAGCAGTACTTC	CASIRQGALYEQYF
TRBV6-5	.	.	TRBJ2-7	TGTGCCAGCAGTTACTCGTCAGGTGTCTCCTACGAGCAGTACTTC	CASSYSSGVSYEQYF
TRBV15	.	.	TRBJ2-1	TGTGCCACCAGCAGAGATCTCCCTAATTACAATGAGCAGTTCTTC	CATSRDLPNYNEQFF
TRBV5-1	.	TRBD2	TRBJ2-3	TGCGCCAGCAGCTTGGGGGGACTAGCGGGTCCCGGGGGCGCAGATACGCAGTATTTT	CASSLGGLAGPGGADTQYF
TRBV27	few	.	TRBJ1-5	TGTGCCAGCGGAAATAGCAATCAGCCCCAGCATTTT	CASGNSNQPQHF
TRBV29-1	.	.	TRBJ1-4	TGCAGCGTTTTGGCCCGACGGAAAATCGAGGATGAAAAACTGTTTTTT	CSVLARRKIEDEKLFF
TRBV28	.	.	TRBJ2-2	TGTGCCAGCAGTTTACAAGGTGTGGGCACCGGGGAGCTGTTTTTT	CASSLQGVGTGELFF
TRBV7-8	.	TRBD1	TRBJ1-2	TGTGCCAGCAGCGCCTCGACAGGGAACTATGGCTACACCTTC	CASSASTGNYGYTF
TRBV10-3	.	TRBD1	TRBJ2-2	TGTGCCATCAGGGGACAGTCAAACACCGGGGAGCTGTTTTTT	CAIRGQSNTGELFF
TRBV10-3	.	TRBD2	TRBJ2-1	TGTGCCCTACGGACTAGCAGTACCTACAATGAGCAGTTCTTC	CALRTSSTYNEQFF
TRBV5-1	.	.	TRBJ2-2	TGCGCCAGTGGGGACCAACAAACGAGGACCGGGGAGCTGTTTTTT	CASGDQQTRTGELFF
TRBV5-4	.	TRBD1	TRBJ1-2	TGTGCCAGCAGCTTGGTCCAGGGGGCGAACTATGGCTACACCTTC	CASSLVQGANYGYTF
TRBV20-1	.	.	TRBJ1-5	TGCAGTGCAGTAGCTGACATACCCCAGCATTTT	CSAVADIPQHF
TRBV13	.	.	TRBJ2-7	TGTGCCAGCAGCCCGTGGGGGGTGCCCTGGGGCGAGCAGTACTTC	CASSPWGVPWGEQYF
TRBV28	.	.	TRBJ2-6	TGTGCCAGCAGTTTATTCGCGGGGGCCGGGGCCAACGTCCTGACTTTC	CASSLFAGAGANVLTF
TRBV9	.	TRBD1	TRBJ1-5	TGTGCCAGCAGCGTAGGCCCTGACAGGGGAAATCAGCCCCAGCATTTT	CASSVGPDRGNQPQHF
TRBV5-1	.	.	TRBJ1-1	TGCGCCAGCAGCTTGGAAGGACAAAAGAACACTGAAGCTTTCTTT	CASSLEGQKNTEAFF
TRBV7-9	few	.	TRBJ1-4	TGTGCCAGCAGCTTAGGGGTGACAGATAATGAAAAACTGTTTTTT	CASSLGVTDNEKLFF
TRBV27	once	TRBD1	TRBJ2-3	TGTGCCAGCAGTTTTTGGACAGGGAGGACAGATACGCAGTATTTT	CASSFWTGRTDTQYF
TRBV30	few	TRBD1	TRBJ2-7	TGTGCCTGGAGTGTAGGGGGACAGGGCGGCGAGCAGTACTTC	CAWSVGGQGGEQYF
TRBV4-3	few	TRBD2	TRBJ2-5	TGCGCCAGCAGCCAAGATCTAATACTAGCGGGGAAAGAGACCCAGTACTTC	CASSQDLILAGKETQYF
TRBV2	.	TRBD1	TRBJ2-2	TGTGCCCTCGGGACAGGGTGGAACACCGGGGAGCTGTTTTTT	CALGTGWNTGELFF
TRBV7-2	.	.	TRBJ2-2	TGTGCCAGCAGCTGGAGGGGGACCGGGGAGCTGTTTTTT	CASSWRGTGELFF
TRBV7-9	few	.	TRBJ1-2	TGTGCCAGCAGCGCTGGCGAATGGGGCGGCTACACCTTC	CASSAGEWGGYTF